These T cell receptor beta chains were read from a single sample in a study of Ad26.COV2.S vaccination and SARS-CoV-2 variants. Sequenced by immunoSEQ multiplex PCR; TCRdb stores in-frame clones only, minus some. The data contain under 550,000 clones, 90% of them singletons. The sequencing used peripheral blood, collected in a trial of Ad26.COV2.S vaccine versus placebo. The origin of the receptors is a person between 18 and 60 years old who received the Ad26.COV2.S COVID-19 vaccine or a placebo. Both conserved end residues are part of each CDR3. Each record gives: D gene, V gene, J gene, clone size, CDR3 protein, CDR3 DNA. D genes are given only for firm matches. Clone size is shown for a subset of rows, as once, few, many or a class of expanded clone.

D gene: TRBD1
V gene: TRBV6-5
J gene: TRBJ1-3
clone size: NA
CDR3 protein: CASSYRDRVYGNTIYF
CDR3 DNA: TGTGCCAGCAGTTACCGCGACAGGGTATACGGAAACACCATATATTTT

D gene: NA
V gene: TRBV9
J gene: TRBJ2-1
clone size: once
CDR3 protein: CASSVFPGLGDHEQFF
CDR3 DNA: TGTGCCAGCAGCGTATTCCCGGGGTTAGGGGACCATGAGCAGTTCTTC

D gene: NA
V gene: TRBV27
J gene: TRBJ2-3
clone size: once
CDR3 protein: CASSFSQALNTQYF
CDR3 DNA: TGTGCCAGCAGTTTTTCGCAGGCCCTAAATACGCAGTATTTT

D gene: NA
V gene: TRBV7-2
J gene: TRBJ2-7
clone size: NA
CDR3 protein: CASSSFTGYEQYF
CDR3 DNA: TGTGCCAGCAGCTCCTTCACAGGGTACGAGCAGTACTTC

D gene: TRBD1
V gene: TRBV7-2
J gene: TRBJ2-4
clone size: NA
CDR3 protein: CASSWTGSKNIQYF
CDR3 DNA: TGTGCCAGCAGCTGGACAGGGTCCAAAAACATTCAGTACTTC

D gene: TRBD1
V gene: TRBV7-8
J gene: TRBJ1-5
clone size: NA
CDR3 protein: CASSPWTGTYSNQPQHF
CDR3 DNA: TGTGCCAGCAGCCCTTGGACAGGGACCTATAGCAATCAGCCCCAGCATTTT

D gene: NA
V gene: TRBV11-1
J gene: TRBJ2-3
clone size: NA
CDR3 protein: CASSQREADTQYF
CDR3 DNA: TGTGCCAGCAGCCAGAGAGAAGCAGATACGCAGTATTTT

D gene: NA
V gene: TRBV29-1
J gene: TRBJ2-7
clone size: NA
CDR3 protein: CSVVGETYEQYF
CDR3 DNA: TGCAGCGTTGTCGGCGAAACCTACGAGCAGTACTTC

D gene: TRBD1
V gene: TRBV7-8
J gene: TRBJ1-6
clone size: NA
CDR3 protein: CASSARTGENSPLHF
CDR3 DNA: TGTGCCAGCAGCGCTCGGACAGGGGAGAATTCACCCCTCCACTTT

D gene: TRBD1
V gene: TRBV7-2
J gene: TRBJ1-1
clone size: NA
CDR3 protein: CASSSTLTGLNTEAFF
CDR3 DNA: TGTGCCAGCAGTTCAACCTTGACAGGGCTGAACACTGAAGCTTTCTTT

D gene: TRBD2
V gene: TRBV5-1
J gene: TRBJ2-6
clone size: NA
CDR3 protein: CASSSGRNPSSGANVLTF
CDR3 DNA: TGCGCCAGCTCTAGCGGGAGGAATCCAAGCTCTGGGGCCAACGTCCTGACTTTC

D gene: NA
V gene: TRBV21-1
J gene: TRBJ2-5
clone size: NA
CDR3 protein: CARDSPGTQYF
CDR3 DNA: TGTGCCAGAGACTCGCCGGGGACCCAGTACTTC

D gene: NA
V gene: TRBV7-4
J gene: TRBJ1-6
clone size: NA
CDR3 protein: CASSCRRGNSRSPLHF
CDR3 DNA: TGTGCCAGCAGCTGTAGGCGGGGGAACTCACGATCACCCCTCCACTTT

D gene: NA
V gene: TRBV7-6
J gene: TRBJ2-7
clone size: NA
CDR3 protein: CASSLQLSTGYEQYF
CDR3 DNA: TGTGCCAGCAGCTTACAACTGTCCACAGGGTACGAGCAGTACTTC

D gene: NA
V gene: TRBV7-9
J gene: TRBJ2-6
clone size: NA
CDR3 protein: CASSPRQAGANVLTF
CDR3 DNA: TGTGCCAGCAGCCCAAGACAGGCCGGGGCCAACGTCCTGACTTTC

D gene: NA
V gene: TRBV11-2
J gene: TRBJ2-3
clone size: NA
CDR3 protein: CASSPRGRGSTDTQYF
CDR3 DNA: TGTGCCAGCAGCCCACGAGGGAGGGGGAGCACAGATACGCAGTATTTT

D gene: NA
V gene: TRBV5-1
J gene: TRBJ1-2
clone size: NA
CDR3 protein: CASSQDNNYGYTF
CDR3 DNA: TGCGCCAGCAGCCAGGACAACAACTATGGCTACACCTTC

D gene: NA
V gene: TRBV29-1
J gene: TRBJ1-4
clone size: NA
CDR3 protein: CSAETQGNEKLFF
CDR3 DNA: TGCAGCGCCGAGACACAGGGTAATGAAAAACTGTTTTTT

D gene: TRBD1
V gene: TRBV19
J gene: TRBJ2-7
clone size: NA
CDR3 protein: CASRVTGSSYEQYF
CDR3 DNA: TGTGCCAGTAGGGTGACAGGGAGCTCCTACGAGCAGTACTTC

D gene: TRBD2
V gene: TRBV25-1
J gene: TRBJ2-2
clone size: NA
CDR3 protein: CASSSAGVVAGELFF
CDR3 DNA: TGTGCCAGCAGTTCGGCGGGAGTGGTGGCCGGGGAGCTGTTTTTT

D gene: TRBD2
V gene: TRBV7-8
J gene: TRBJ2-5
clone size: once
CDR3 protein: CASSFGTSGRALSTETQYF
CDR3 DNA: TGTGCCAGCAGCTTCGGGACTAGCGGGAGGGCCCTCTCAACCGAGACCCAGTACTTC

D gene: NA
V gene: TRBV30
J gene: TRBJ1-6
clone size: once
CDR3 protein: CAWRREINSPLHF
CDR3 DNA: TGTGCCTGGCGGAGGGAAATCAATTCACCCCTCCACTTT

D gene: NA
V gene: TRBV7-9
J gene: TRBJ2-1
clone size: NA
CDR3 protein: CASSPRGGNEQFF
CDR3 DNA: TGTGCCAGCAGCCCCCGAGGCGGCAATGAGCAGTTCTTC

D gene: TRBD2
V gene: TRBV2
J gene: TRBJ2-3
clone size: NA
CDR3 protein: CASSGGLAGFDTQYF
CDR3 DNA: TGTGCCAGCAGCGGAGGACTAGCGGGATTTGATACGCAGTATTTT

D gene: TRBD2
V gene: TRBV24-1
J gene: TRBJ2-2
clone size: NA
CDR3 protein: CATSETGGRLDTGELFF
CDR3 DNA: TGTGCCACCAGTGAAACGGGAGGGCGTTTGGACACCGGGGAGCTGTTTTTT

D gene: NA
V gene: TRBV9
J gene: TRBJ2-1
clone size: NA
CDR3 protein: CASSVASRTGYNEQFF
CDR3 DNA: TGTGCCAGCAGCGTAGCTTCCCGGACTGGGTACAATGAGCAGTTCTTC